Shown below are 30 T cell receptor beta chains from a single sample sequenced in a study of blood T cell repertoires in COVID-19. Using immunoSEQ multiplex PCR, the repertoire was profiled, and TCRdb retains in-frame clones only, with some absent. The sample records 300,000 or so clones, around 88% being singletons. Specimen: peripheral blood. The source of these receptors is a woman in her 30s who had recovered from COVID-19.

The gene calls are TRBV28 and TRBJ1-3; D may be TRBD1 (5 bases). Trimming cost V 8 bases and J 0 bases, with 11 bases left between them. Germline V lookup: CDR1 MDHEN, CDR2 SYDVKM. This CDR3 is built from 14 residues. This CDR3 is CASAGAGSGNTIYF. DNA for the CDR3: TGTGCCAGCGCTGGGGCAGGCTCTGGAAACACCATATATTTT.

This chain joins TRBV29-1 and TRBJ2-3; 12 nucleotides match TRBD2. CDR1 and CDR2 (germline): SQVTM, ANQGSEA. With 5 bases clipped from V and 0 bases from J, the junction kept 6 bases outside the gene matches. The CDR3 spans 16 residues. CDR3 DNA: TGCAGCGTTCTAGGACTAGCGGGGCCTAGCACAGATACGCAGTATTTT. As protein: CSVLGLAGPSTDTQYF.

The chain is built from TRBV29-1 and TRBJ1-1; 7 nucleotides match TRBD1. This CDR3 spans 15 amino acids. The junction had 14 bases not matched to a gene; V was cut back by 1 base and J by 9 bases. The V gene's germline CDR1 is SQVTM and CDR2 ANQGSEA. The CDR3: CSVEGRAGTVEKAFF. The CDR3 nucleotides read TGCAGCGTTGAAGGCCGGGCCGGGACAGTGGAGAAAGCTTTCTTT.

The CDR3 spells CASSQAGGGPYNEQFF. The CDR3 DNA is TGTGCCAGCAGCCAAGCGGGCGGGGGCCCTTACAATGAGCAGTTCTTC. The rearrangement uses TRBV4-2 and TRBJ2-1, with a possible D match to TRBD2 (7 bases). The ends were cut back, 1 base at V and 4 bases at J, with 14 bases in the middle. The CDR3 runs to 16 residues. Germline V lookup: CDR1 LGHNA, CDR2 YNFKEQ.

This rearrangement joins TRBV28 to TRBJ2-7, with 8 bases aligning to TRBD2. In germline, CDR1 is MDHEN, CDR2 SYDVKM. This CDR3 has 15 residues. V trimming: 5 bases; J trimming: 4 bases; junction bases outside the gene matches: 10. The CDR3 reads CASSPIFGREYEQYF. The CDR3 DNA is TGTGCCAGCAGTCCTATCTTCGGGAGGGAATACGAGCAGTACTTC.

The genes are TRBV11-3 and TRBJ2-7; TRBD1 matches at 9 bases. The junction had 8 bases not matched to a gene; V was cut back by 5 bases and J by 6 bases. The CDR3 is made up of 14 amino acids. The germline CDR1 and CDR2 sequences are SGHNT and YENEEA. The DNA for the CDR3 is TGTGCCAGCAGCCCGGGACAGGGCTCTGGCGAGCAGTACTTC. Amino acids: CASSPGQGSGEQYF.

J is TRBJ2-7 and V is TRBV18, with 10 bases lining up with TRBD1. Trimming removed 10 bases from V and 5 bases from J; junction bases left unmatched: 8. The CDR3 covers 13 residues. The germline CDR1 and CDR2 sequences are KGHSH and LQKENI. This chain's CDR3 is CATSRGQGNEQYF. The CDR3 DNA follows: TGTGCCACCTCTCGGGGACAGGGGAACGAGCAGTACTTC.

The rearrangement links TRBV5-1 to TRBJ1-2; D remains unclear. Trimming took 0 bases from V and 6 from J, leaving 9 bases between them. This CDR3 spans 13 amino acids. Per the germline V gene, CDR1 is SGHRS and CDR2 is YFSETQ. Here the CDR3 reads CASSLGESDGYTF. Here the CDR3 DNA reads TGCGCCAGCAGCTTGGGTGAAAGCGATGGCTACACCTTC.

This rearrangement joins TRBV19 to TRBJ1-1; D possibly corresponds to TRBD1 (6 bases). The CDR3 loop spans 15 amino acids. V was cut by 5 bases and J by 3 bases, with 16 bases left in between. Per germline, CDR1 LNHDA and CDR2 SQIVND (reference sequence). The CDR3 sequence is CASSDTGPGDTEAFF. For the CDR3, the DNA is TGTGCCAGTAGTGACACAGGGCCCGGAGACACTGAAGCTTTCTTT.

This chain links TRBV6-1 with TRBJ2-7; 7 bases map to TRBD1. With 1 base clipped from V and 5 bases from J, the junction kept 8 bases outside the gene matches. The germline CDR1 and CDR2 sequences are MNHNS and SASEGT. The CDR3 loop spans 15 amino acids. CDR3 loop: CASSEVLRQGNEQYF. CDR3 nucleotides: TGTGCCAGCAGTGAAGTTTTACGACAGGGCAACGAGCAGTACTTC.

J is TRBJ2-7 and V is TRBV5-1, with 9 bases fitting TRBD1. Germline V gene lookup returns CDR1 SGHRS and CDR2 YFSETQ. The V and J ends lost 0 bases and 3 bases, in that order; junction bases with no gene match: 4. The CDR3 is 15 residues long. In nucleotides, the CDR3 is TGCGCCAGCAGCTTGGGGACAGGGGTCTTCTACGAGCAGTACTTC. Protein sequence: CASSLGTGVFYEQYF. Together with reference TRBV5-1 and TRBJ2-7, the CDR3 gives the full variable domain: KAGVTQTPRYLIKTRGQQVTLSCSPISGHRSVSWYQQTPGQGLQFLFEYFSETQRNKGNFPGRFSGRQFSNSRSEMNVSTLELGDSALYLCASSLGTGVFYEQYFGPGTRLTVT.

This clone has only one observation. CDR3 DNA: TGTGCCAGCAGTATCAGGGGTACCCAGTACTTC. The encoded protein is CASSIRGTQYF. The chain couples TRBV6-2 or TRBV6-3 to TRBJ2-5; D is possibly TRBD1 (6 bases). This CDR3 spans 11 amino acids. In germline, CDR1 is MNHEY, CDR2 SVGEGT. Trimming removed 5 bases at V and 8 bases at J, with 9 bases between.

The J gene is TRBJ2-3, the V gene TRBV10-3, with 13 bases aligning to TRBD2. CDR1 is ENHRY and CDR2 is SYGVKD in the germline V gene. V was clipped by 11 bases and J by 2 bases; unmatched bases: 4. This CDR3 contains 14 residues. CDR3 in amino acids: CAGTSGGATDTQYF. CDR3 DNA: TGTGCCGGAACTAGCGGGGGGGCCACAGATACGCAGTATTTT.

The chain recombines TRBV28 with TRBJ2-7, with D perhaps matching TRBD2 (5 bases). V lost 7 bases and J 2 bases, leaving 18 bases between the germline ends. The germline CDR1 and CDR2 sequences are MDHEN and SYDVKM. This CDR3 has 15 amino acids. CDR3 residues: CASNLAGLQPYEQYF. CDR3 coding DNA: TGTGCCAGCAACTTGGCAGGACTCCAGCCCTACGAGCAGTACTTC.

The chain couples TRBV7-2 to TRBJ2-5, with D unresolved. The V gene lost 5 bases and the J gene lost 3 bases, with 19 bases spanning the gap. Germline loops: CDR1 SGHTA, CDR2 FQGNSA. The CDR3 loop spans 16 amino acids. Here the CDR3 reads CASSLRSTAVKETQYF. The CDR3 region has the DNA TGTGCCAGCAGCCTCCGGAGCACTGCCGTAAAAGAGACCCAGTACTTC. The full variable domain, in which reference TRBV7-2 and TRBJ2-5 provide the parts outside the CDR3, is GAGVSQSPSNKVTEKGKDVELRCDPISGHTALYWYRQSLGQGLEFLIYFQGNSAPDKSGLPSDRFSAERTGGSVSTLTIQRTQQEDSAVYLCASSLRSTAVKETQYFGPGTRLLVL.

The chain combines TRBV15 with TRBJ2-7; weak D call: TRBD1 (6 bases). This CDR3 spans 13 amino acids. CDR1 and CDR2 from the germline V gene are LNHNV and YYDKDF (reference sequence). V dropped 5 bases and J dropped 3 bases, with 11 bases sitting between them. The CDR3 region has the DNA TGTGCCACCAGCGGCAGAGGGGGCTACGAGCAGTACTTC. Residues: CATSGRGGYEQYF.

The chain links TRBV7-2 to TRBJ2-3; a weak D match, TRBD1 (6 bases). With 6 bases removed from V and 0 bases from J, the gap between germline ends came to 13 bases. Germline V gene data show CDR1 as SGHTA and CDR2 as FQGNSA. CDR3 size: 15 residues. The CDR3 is CASSTGTSSTDTQYF. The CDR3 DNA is TGTGCCAGCAGTACCGGGACATCCAGCACAGATACGCAGTATTTT.

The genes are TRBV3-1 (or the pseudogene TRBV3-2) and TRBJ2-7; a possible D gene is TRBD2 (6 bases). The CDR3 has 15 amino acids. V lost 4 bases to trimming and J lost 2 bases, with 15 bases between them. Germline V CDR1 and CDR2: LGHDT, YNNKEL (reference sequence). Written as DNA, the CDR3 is TGTGCCAGCAGCCGCCCGGGGGTTGGTACCTACGAGCAGTACTTC. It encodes CASSRPGVGTYEQYF.

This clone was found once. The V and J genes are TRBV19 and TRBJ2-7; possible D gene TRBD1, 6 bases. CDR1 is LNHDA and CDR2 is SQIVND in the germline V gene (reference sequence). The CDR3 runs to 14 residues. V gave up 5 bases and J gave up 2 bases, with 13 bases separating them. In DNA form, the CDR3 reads TGTGCCAGTAGTGCGCAGGGGCCTGCCTACGAGCAGTACTTC. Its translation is CASSAQGPAYEQYF.

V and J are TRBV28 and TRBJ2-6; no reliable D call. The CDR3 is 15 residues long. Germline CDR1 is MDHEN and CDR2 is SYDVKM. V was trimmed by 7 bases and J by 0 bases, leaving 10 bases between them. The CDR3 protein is CASKPLSSGANVLTF. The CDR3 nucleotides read TGTGCCAGCAAACCCCTTAGCTCTGGGGCCAACGTCCTGACTTTC.

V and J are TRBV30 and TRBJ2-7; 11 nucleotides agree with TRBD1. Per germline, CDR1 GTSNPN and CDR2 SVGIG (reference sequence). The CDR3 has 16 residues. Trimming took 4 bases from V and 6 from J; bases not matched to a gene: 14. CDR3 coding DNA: TGTGCCTGGACCGAAAAGGGGGACAGGGGGATGTTCGAGCAGTACTTC. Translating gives CAWTEKGDRGMFEQYF.

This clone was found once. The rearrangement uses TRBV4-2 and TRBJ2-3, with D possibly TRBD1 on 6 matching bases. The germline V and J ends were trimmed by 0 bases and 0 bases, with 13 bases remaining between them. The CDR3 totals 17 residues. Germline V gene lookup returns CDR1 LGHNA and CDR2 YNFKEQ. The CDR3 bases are TGTGCCAGCAGCCAAGATTTTAATGGACAGAGCACAGATACGCAGTATTTT. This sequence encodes CASSQDFNGQSTDTQYF.

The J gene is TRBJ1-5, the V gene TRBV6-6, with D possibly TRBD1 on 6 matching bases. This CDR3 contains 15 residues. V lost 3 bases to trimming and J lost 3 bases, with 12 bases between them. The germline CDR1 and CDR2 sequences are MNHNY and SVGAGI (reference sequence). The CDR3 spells CASSYQGNNNQPQHF. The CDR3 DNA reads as TGTGCCAGCAGTTATCAGGGGAATAACAATCAGCCCCAGCATTTT.

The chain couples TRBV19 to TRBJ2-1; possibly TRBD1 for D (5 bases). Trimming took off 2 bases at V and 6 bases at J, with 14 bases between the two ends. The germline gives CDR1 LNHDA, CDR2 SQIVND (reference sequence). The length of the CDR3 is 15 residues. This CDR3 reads CASSIRGLWGNEQFF. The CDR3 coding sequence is TGTGCCAGTAGTATAAGGGGCCTATGGGGCAATGAGCAGTTCTTC.

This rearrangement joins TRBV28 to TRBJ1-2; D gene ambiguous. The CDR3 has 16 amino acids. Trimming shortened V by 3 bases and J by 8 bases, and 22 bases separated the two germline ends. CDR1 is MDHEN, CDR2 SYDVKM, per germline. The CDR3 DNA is TGTGCCAGCAGTTTGTATCCGACTACAATTCCGCGCGGCTACACCTTC. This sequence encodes CASSLYPTTIPRGYTF.

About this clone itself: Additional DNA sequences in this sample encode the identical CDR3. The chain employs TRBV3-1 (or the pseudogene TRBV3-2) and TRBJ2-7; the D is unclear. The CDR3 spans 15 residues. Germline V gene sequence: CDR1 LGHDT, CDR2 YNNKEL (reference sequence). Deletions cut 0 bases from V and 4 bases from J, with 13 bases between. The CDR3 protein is CASSQDHGRNYEQYF. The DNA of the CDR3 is TGTGCCAGCAGCCAAGATCATGGCAGGAATTACGAGCAGTACTTC.

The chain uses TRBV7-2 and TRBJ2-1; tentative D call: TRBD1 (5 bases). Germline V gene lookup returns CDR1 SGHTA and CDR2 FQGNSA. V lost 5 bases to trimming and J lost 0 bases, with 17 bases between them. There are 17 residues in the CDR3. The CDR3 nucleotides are TGTGCCAGCAGCCGGGCCGCAGGGCACAGCTCCTACAATGAGCAGTTCTTC. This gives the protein CASSRAAGHSSYNEQFF.

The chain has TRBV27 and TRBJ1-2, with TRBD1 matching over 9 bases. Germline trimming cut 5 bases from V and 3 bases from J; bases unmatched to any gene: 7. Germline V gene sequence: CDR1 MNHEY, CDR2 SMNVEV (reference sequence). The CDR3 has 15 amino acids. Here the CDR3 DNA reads TGTGCCAGCAGTGGGGGGACAGGGATCTACTATGGCTACACCTTC. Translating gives CASSGGTGIYYGYTF.

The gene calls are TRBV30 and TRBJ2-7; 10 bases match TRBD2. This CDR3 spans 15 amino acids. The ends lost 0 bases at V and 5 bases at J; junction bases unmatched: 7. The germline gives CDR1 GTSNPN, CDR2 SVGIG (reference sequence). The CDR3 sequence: CAWSVQGSGGNEQYF. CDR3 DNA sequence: TGTGCCTGGAGTGTACAAGGTAGCGGGGGGAACGAGCAGTACTTC.

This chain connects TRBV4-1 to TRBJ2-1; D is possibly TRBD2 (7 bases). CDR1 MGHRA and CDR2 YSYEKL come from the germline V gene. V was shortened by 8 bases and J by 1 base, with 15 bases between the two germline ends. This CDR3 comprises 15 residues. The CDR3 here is CASGTGGQSYNEQFF. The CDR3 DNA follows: TGCGCCAGCGGGACCGGGGGGCAATCCTACAATGAGCAGTTCTTC.